This TCR beta chain was sequenced in a study of blood T cell repertoires in COVID-19 (TCRdb year 2020). About the study as a whole: Samples from collaborators originated in the United States, Italy and Spain and spanned both the acute and convalescent phases of COVID-19. The prospective study material was composed of cDNA or gDNA derived from T cells, B-cell-depleted T cells, or PBMCs. Deeply sampled blood TCRbeta repertoires from subjects exposed to, actively infected with, or recovered from COVID-19 were included in the dataset. The repertoires were released in a freely available public database meant as a resource for research on the immune response to SARS-CoV-2. The samples were drawn from the first 160 participants of the ongoing ImmuneRACE study and from over a thousand subjects provided by 6 global collaborators. Nearly every sample came with metadata listing a de-identified subject ID, COVID-19 status, age in years and sex. Where HLA class I and class II types were available, the types were taken from metadata supplied by the sample provider, not from assay-based typing.

TCRbeta CDR3 regions were amplified from genomic DNA by means of the immunoSEQ Assay, a bias-controlled multiplex PCR. Concerning the study's data processing: The number of nucleated cells in each sample was estimated by amplification of reference gene primers within the assay. Sequence reads were collapsed and filtered to measure the absolute abundance of every unique TCRbeta CDR3 rearrangement. For each sample, productive Simpson clonality was calculated by taking the square root of Simpson's diversity index across productive rearrangements. Not all clones reach the TCRdb copy of this immuneACCESS table, which keeps in-frame sequences only. Checked studies attribute under half of the gap to unresolved V genes and leave the rest unexplained. The D gene and trimming were derived from the DNA, and the V and J assignments and clone size from that table. The sample table records about 170,000 clones; roughly 90% of these occur just once. The ten largest clones add up to 4.5% to 5% of the sample.

One collaborating source in Seattle enrolled patients during active infection and followed them longitudinally through the course of disease. Collaborating institutions collected whole blood in K2EDTA tubes following their own protocols. Collaborator samples were shipped for TCRbeta analysis as frozen whole blood, isolated PBMCs, or DNA extracted from either sample type. About this clone itself: Its target antigen remains unknown. Base qualities were left out, and no much larger clone turns up one base away.

Overall results and qualifications from the work: Clinical and demographic metadata were provided uncurated, with the amount varying by source and participant.

Per the germline V gene (reference sequence), LNHDA is the CDR1 and SQIVND is the CDR2. Relative to germline, V is missing 0 bases and J is missing 3 bases, with 8 bases of the junction outside any gene match. Including cysteine and phenylalanine, the CDR3 has 18 amino acids. Only the CDR3 part of the read is kept: 54 bases, read in frame from the first base. Sample: peripheral blood. The V gene is TRBV19 and the J gene is TRBJ2-5, and TRBD2 aligns with 12 junction nucleotides. This receptor was identified in a man aged 18 to 30 with COVID-19, enrolled during active disease. The sequence in DNA is TGTGCCAGTAGTATAGACCTAGCGGGAGGGCCTGAGGAAGAGACCCAGTACTTC. Translation gives CASSIDLAGGPEEETQYF.